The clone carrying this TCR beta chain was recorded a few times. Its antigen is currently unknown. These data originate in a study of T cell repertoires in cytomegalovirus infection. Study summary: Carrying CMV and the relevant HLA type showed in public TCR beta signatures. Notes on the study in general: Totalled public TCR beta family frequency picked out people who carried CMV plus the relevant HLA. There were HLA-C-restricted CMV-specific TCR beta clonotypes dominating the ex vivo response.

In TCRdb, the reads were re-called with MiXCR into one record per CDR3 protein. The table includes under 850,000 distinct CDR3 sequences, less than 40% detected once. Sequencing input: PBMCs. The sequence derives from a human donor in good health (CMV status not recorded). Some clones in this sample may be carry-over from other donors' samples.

This CDR3 is CASSLETGGGYTF. The CDR3 bases are TGTGCCAGCAGCTTAGAGACAGGTGGAGGCTACACCTTC. V is TRBV7-9 and J is TRBJ1-2, with D possibly TRBD1 on 6 matching bases. The CDR3 consists of 13 residues. Germline lookup yields CDR1 SEHNR and CDR2 FQNEAQ (reference sequence). Deletions cut 1 base from V and 8 bases from J, with 11 bases between.